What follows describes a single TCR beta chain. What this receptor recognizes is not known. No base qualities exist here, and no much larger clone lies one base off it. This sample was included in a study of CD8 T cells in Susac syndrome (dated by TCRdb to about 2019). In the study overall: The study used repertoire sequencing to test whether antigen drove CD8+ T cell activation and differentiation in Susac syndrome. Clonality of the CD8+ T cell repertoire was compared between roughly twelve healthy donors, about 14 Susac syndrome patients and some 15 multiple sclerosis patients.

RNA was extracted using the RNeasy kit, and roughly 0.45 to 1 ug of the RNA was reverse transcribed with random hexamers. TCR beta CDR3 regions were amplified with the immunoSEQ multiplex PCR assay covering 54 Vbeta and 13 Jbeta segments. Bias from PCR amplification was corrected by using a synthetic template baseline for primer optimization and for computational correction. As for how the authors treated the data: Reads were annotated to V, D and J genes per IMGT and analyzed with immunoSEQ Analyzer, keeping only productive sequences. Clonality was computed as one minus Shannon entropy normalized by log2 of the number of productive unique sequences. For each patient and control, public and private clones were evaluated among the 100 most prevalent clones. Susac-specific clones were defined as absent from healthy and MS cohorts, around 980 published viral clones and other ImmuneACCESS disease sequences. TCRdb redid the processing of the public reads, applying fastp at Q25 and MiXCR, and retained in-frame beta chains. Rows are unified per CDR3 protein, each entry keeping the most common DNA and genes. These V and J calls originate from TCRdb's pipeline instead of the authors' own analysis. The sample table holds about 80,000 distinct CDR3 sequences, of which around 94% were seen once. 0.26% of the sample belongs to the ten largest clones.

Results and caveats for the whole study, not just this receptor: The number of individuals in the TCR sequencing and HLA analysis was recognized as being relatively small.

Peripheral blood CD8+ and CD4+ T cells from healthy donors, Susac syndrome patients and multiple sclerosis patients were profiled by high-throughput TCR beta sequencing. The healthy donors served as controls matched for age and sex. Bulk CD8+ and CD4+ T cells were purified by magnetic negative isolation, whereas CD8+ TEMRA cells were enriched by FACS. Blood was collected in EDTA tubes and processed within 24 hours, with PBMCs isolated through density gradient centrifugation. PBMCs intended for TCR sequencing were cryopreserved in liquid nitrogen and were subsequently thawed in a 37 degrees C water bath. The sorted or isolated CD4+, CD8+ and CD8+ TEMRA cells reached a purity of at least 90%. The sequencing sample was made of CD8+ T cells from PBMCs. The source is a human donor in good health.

The nucleotide sequence reads TGTGCCAGCAGCCCTCCCGGACAGGGCCGAGGGAGTCAGCCCCAGCATTTT. Its product reads: CASSPPGQGRGSQPQHF. The V and J segments used are TRBV6-1 and TRBJ1-5; the junction holds 8 bases that match TRBD1. From the cysteine through the phenylalanine, the CDR3 covers 17 amino acids. The entry retains the CDR3 DNA only, 51 bases that are in frame from base 1. Germline trimming: 6 bases from V, 6 bases from J; junction bases outside gene matches: 16. Via the germline V gene, CDR1 is MNHNS and CDR2 SASEGT.